This T cell receptor (beta chain) was retrieved from a study of T cells expressing NK-cell markers. Following a re-call of the 5' RACE reads, TCRdb has one entry per CDR3 protein and lacks DNA. The table counts 500,000 to 700,000 distinct CDR3 sequences; less than 4.5% lies in the top ten. The CDR3 sequence is 11 residues long. Looked up from germline, CDR1 is MNHNS and CDR2 is SASEGT. The rearrangement uses TRBV6-1 and TRBJ2-2; TCRdb outputs TRBD1, but without DNA this stays unchecked. The TCR originated in a man younger than 30 in good health. The sequencing sample was made of blood T cells: a sorted CD56 or NKG2C T cell subset, CD4+ or CD8+ T cells, or bulk PBMC T cells (not recorded which). The CDR3 is CASPGVGELFF.